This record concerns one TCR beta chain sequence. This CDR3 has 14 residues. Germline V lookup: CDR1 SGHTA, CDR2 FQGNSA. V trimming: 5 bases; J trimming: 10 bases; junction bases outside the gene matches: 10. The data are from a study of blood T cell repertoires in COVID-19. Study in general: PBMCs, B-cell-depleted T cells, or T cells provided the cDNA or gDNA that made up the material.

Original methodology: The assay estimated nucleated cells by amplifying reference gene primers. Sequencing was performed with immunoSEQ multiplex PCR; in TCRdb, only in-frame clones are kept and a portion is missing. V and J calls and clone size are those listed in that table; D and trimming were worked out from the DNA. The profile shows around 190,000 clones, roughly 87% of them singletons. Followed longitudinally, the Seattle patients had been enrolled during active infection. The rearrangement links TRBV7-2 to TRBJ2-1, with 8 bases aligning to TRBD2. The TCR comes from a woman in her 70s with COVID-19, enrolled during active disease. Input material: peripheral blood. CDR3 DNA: TGTGCCAGCAGCACCCCAAGCGGGGGCCCCGAGCAGTTCTTC. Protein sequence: CASSTPSGGPEQFF.